The 19 T cell receptor beta chains presented below share a single source sample, sequenced in a study of blood T cells in healthy people across ages. Combining a sample-barcoded 5' primer with a J-beta primer mix, a second PCR ran for about 7 to 11 cycles. Using its own MiXCR run on the 5' RACE reads, TCRdb lists one record per CDR3 protein. The sample holds some 1 million distinct CDR3 sequences; around 43% are singletons and the top ten take under 20%. The sequenced material came from blood. The origin of the receptors is a woman aged 60 to 75 in good health.

This chain links TRBV7-9 with TRBJ2-1; 12 bases agree with TRBD2. Germline loops: CDR1 SEHNR, CDR2 FQNEAQ (reference sequence). The CDR3 covers 15 residues. With 5 bases clipped from V and 6 bases from J, the junction kept 5 bases outside the gene matches. This CDR3 reads CASSQPSGRVNEQFF. The CDR3 coding sequence is TGTGCCAGCAGCCAACCTAGCGGGAGGGTCAATGAGCAGTTCTTC.

The rearrangement uses TRBV29-1 and TRBJ2-5, with a tentative D call TRBD2 (6 bases). The CDR3 has 15 amino acids. Germline values: CDR1 SQVTM, CDR2 ANQGSEA. The germline V and J ends were trimmed by 6 bases and 5 bases, with 22 bases remaining between them. CDR3 in amino acids: CSVKGIFDRGETQYF. The CDR3 DNA sequence: TGCAGCGTGAAGGGGATCTTTGATCGGGGGGAGACCCAGTACTTC. The full variable domain, completed using reference TRBV29-1 and TRBJ2-5, is SAVISQKPSRDICQRGTSLTIQCQVDSQVTMMFWYRQQPGQSLTLIATANQGSEATYESGFVIDKFPISRPNLTFSTLTVSNMSPEDSSIYLCSVKGIFDRGETQYFGPGTRLLVL.

This clonotype appeared a few times. V and J are TRBV5-1 and TRBJ2-7, with 8 positions matching TRBD1. Germline V gene data show CDR1 as SGHRS and CDR2 as YFSETQ. The CDR3 totals 18 residues. Losses at the gene ends were 3 bases for V and 6 bases for J; bases not matched to a gene: 20. CDR3 nucleotide sequence: TGCGCCAGCAGCTCCGAGGGACAGGTAGGAGTTGTGGGGTTCGAGCAGTACTTC. It translates to CASSSEGQVGVVGFEQYF.

The V and J genes are TRBV13 and TRBJ2-3, with D maybe TRBD2 (5 bases). V lost 0 bases to trimming and J lost 4 bases, with 11 bases between them. Germline V lookup: CDR1 PRHDT, CDR2 FYEKMQ (reference sequence). CDR3 size: 15 residues. In DNA, the CDR3 is TGTGCCAGCAGCTTAGGGCCCCTTAGCGCAGATACGCAGTATTTT. Encoded protein: CASSLGPLSADTQYF.

V is TRBV2 and J is TRBJ2-5; 13 positions match TRBD2. The V segment lost 6 bases and the J segment 11 bases; nucleotides outside the gene matches: 9. The CDR3 length is 14 residues. Germline lookup yields CDR1 SNHLY and CDR2 FYNNEI. This CDR3 is CASRWTSGRNEQYF. CDR3 DNA sequence: TGTGCCAGCAGATGGACTAGCGGGAGAAATGAGCAGTACTTC. The full variable domain, its missing parts supplied by reference TRBV2 and TRBJ2-5, is EPEVTQTPSHQVTQMGQEVILRCVPISNHLYFYWYRQILGQKVEFLVSFYNNEISEKSEIFDDQFSVERPDGSNFTLKIRSTKLEDSAMYFCASRWTSGRNEQYFGPGTRLLVL.

This sequence joins TRBV6-6 and TRBJ2-7, with a tentative D call TRBD2 (6 bases). From germline, CDR1 is MNHNY and CDR2 SVGAGI (reference sequence). V was cut by 7 bases and J by 3 bases, with 13 bases left in between. This CDR3 is 13 amino acids long. The CDR3 sequence: CASTHPGDYEQYF. CDR3 nucleotide sequence: TGTGCCAGCACCCACCCGGGAGACTACGAGCAGTACTTC.

The chain carries TRBV5-1 and TRBJ2-1, with D possibly TRBD1 on 5 matching bases. This CDR3 is 16 amino acids long. V was shortened by 1 base and J by 0 bases, with 11 bases between the two germline ends. Germline V gene lookup returns CDR1 SGHRS and CDR2 YFSETQ. CDR3: CASSLLRGSSYNEQFF. CDR3 DNA: TGCGCCAGCAGCTTGCTTAGGGGATCCTCCTACAATGAGCAGTTCTTC. Full variable domain (rest looked up from reference TRBV5-1 and TRBJ2-1): KAGVTQTPRYLIKTRGQQVTLSCSPISGHRSVSWYQQTPGQGLQFLFEYFSETQRNKGNFPGRFSGRQFSNSRSEMNVSTLELGDSALYLCASSLLRGSSYNEQFFGPGTRLTVL.

This chain links TRBV6-1 with TRBJ2-7; 9 positions match TRBD2. With 3 bases clipped from V and 1 base from J, the junction kept 1 base outside the gene matches. The CDR3 spans 14 residues. Germline CDR1 reads MNHNS; CDR2 reads SASEGT. In nucleotides, the CDR3 is TGTGCCAGCAGTGAGACTAGCGGATCCTACGAGCAGTACTTC. It encodes CASSETSGSYEQYF.

The chain has TRBV11-2 and TRBJ1-4; D is perhaps TRBD1 (5 bases). V lost 5 bases, J lost 11 bases, and 15 bases lay in between. The CDR3 is made up of 13 amino acids. Looked up from germline, CDR1 is SGHAT and CDR2 is FQNNGV. CDR3 in amino acids: CASSPLGGWKLFF. The CDR3 bases are TGTGCCAGCAGCCCCCTGGGGGGTTGGAAACTGTTTTTT.

The J gene is TRBJ2-7, the V gene TRBV29-1; tentative D call: TRBD2 (6 bases). The germline V and J ends were trimmed by 4 bases and 5 bases, with 15 bases remaining between them. This CDR3 spans 13 amino acids. Looked up from germline, CDR1 is SQVTM and CDR2 is ANQGSEA. The CDR3 coding sequence is TGCAGCGTTGCCCCGGGGGTGGAAGACGAGCAGTACTTC. It codes for CSVAPGVEDEQYF.

The CDR3 DNA reads as TGTGCCAGCGGTGTCTCGACTAGCGGGGATAGCACAGATACGCAGTATTTT. It is translated as CASGVSTSGDSTDTQYF. The V and J genes are TRBV6-2 or TRBV6-3 and TRBJ2-3, with 11 bases fitting TRBD2. This CDR3 comprises 17 residues. The V segment lost 8 bases and the J segment 0 bases; nucleotides outside the gene matches: 10. Germline assignment: CDR1 MNHEY and CDR2 SVGEGT.

The J gene is TRBJ2-4, the V gene TRBV18; 8 bases line up with TRBD1. The J call may be mistaken, given a closer DNA end match to TRBJ2-5. Germline V CDR1 and CDR2: KGHSH, LQKENI. The CDR3 has 13 residues. The CDR3 bases are TGTGCCAGCTCACCCGGGGACAGGGAGACCCAGTACTTC. As protein: CASSPGDRETQYF.

As concerns this clonotype: A read error may account for a junction end that differs from germline. V and J are TRBV28 and TRBJ1-6; D is uncertain. The CDR3 is made up of 11 amino acids. The V gene's germline CDR1 is MDHEN and CDR2 SYDVKM. The chain's CDR3 is CALGRGSPLHF. The CDR3 nucleotides are TGCGCCCTCGGCCGTGGTTCACCCCTCCACTTT.

The chain has TRBV5-1 and TRBJ2-4, with D perhaps matching TRBD1 or TRBD2 (6 bases each). Near its end, the DNA agrees better with TRBJ2-7, so the J call may be wrong. CDR1 is SGHRS and CDR2 is YFSETQ in the germline V gene. CDR3 length: 15 residues. For the CDR3, the DNA is TGCGCCAGCAGGGGCCAGGGGTCTAGCGCATACGAGCAGTACTTC. The encoded protein is CASRGQGSSAYEQYF.

This clonotype has only one observation. The V and J genes are TRBV28 and TRBJ2-7; TRBD1 is a possible D gene (5 bases). The germline CDR1 and CDR2 sequences are MDHEN and SYDVKM. The CDR3 has 16 amino acids. Between the trimmed V and J ends, which lost 2 bases and 0 bases, there was a span of 14 bases. The CDR3 nucleotides read TGTGCCAGCAGTTTACTAGGCGCAGGGTACTCCTACGAGCAGTACTTC. Protein product: CASSLLGAGYSYEQYF.

This clonotype was observed a handful of times. This chain links TRBV5-1 with TRBJ2-3, with no clear D. The CDR3 covers 12 residues. Germline loops: CDR1 SGHRS, CDR2 YFSETQ. Trimming took 2 bases from V and 6 from J, leaving 7 bases between them. CDR3 region: CASSFGFDTQYF. As DNA, the CDR3 is TGCGCCAGCAGCTTTGGTTTCGATACGCAGTATTTT.

V and J are TRBV9 and TRBJ2-5; 8 positions match TRBD2. The CDR3 runs to 16 residues. Germline V lookup: CDR1 SGDLS, CDR2 YYNGEE. Trimming took 3 bases from V and 5 from J; bases not matched to a gene: 12. In DNA form, the CDR3 reads TGTGCCAGCAGCGAGGGACTAGGACTAGGCGGGGAGACCCAGTACTTC. Its protein product is CASSEGLGLGGETQYF.

In this sample, this clonotype turned up a few times. V and J are TRBV29-1 and TRBJ2-1, with a possible D match to TRBD1 (5 bases). Looked up from germline, CDR1 is SQVTM and CDR2 is ANQGSEA. Trimming left V 1 base short and J 6 bases short, with 13 bases between. There are 14 residues in the CDR3. The CDR3 loop is CSVEGPGHGNEQFF. The CDR3 DNA sequence: TGCAGCGTTGAAGGTCCAGGACATGGCAATGAGCAGTTCTTC.

The chain combines TRBV20-1 with TRBJ2-6; a weak D match, TRBD2 (6 bases). The germline V gene has CDR1 DFQATT and CDR2 SNEGSKA (reference sequence). This CDR3 region has 17 residues. V lost 6 bases and J 4 bases, leaving 22 bases between the germline ends. In DNA form, the CDR3 reads TGCAGTGCCATTAAAGATGCGGGGCGCTCCGGGGCCAACGTCCTGACTTTC. It encodes CSAIKDAGRSGANVLTF.